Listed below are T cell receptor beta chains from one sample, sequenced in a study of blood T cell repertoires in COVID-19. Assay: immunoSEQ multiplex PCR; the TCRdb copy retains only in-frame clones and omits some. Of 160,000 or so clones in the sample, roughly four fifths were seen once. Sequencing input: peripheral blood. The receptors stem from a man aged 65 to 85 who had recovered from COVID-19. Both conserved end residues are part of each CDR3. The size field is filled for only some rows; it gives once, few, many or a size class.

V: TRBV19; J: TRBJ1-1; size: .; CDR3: CATGAGGRTEAFF
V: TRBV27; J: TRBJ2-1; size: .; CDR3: CASSTLGLAGDNEQFF
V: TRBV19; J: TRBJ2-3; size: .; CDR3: CASSIQGGTDTQYF
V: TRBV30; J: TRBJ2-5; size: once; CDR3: CAWNIASQETQYF
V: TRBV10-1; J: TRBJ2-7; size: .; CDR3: CASSETLTGEQYF
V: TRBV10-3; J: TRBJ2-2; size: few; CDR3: CAISGTSGRSGTGELFF
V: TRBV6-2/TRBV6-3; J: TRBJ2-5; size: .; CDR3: CASSYRLARYQETQYF
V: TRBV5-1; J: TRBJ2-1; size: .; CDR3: CASSSTGTPDNEQFF
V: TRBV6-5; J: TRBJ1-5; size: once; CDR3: CASSPGEGKQPQHF
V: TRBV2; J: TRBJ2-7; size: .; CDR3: CASTLTSGSAYEQYF
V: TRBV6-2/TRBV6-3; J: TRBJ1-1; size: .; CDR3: CASSSTGGDTEAFF
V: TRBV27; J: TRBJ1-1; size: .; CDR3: CASLPPGGNTEAFF
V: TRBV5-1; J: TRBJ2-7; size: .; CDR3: CASSLGPSGLSSYEQYF
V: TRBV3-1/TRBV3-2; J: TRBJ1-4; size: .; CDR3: CASSQGGTGGEKLFF
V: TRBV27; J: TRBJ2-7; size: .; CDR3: CASKGAGDYEQYF
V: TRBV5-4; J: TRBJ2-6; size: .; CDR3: CASLQDPGANVLTF
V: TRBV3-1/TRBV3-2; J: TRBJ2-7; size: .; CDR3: CASSRGGSGNSYEQYF
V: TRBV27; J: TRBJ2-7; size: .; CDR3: CASSPQGAGGQYF
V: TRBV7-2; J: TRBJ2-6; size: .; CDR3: CASSLAFLPFSGANVLTF
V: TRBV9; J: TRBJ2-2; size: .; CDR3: CASSVTGMNTGELFF
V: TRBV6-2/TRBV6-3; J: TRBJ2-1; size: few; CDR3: CASSRPGTSGRGEQFF
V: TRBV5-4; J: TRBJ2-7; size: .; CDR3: CATRSRAGTYEQYF
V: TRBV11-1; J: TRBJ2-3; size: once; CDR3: CASSRRDRFTDTQYF
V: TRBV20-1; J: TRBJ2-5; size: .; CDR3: CSIYGRETQYF
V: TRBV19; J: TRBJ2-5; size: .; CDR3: CASGLAGYSETQYF
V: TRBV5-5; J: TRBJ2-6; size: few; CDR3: CASSSEPSGANVLTF
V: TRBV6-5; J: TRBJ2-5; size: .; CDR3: CASSRAPKETQYF
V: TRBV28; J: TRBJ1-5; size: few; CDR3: CASSWGTGHQPQHF
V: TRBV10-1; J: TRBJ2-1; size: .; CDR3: CASSESILAGYNEQFF
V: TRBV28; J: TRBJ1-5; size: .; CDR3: CASSLQGDSNQPQHF
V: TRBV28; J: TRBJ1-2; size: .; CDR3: CASSLREYGYTF
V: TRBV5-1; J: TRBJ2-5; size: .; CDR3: CASSSYTAEETQYF
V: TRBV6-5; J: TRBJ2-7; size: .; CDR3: CASSYLLGAGYEQYF
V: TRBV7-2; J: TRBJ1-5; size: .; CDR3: CASSITGGSNQPQHF
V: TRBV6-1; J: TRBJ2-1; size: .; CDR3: CASSEATSWGSYNEQFF
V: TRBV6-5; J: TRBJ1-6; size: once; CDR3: CASSQTGNSPLHF
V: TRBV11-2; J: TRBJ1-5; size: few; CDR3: CASSTGQDSNQPQHF